The T cell receptor (beta chain) described here comes from a study of T cells in Graves' hyperthyroidism and ophthalmopathy. A few counts support this clonotype. Its antigen is as yet unknown. TCR beta CDR3 regions were amplified from RNA. Initially, a first-round RT-PCR of the TCR CDR3 employed the HTBI primer set. TCRdb reanalysed the multiplex PCR reads using MiXCR and keeps one entry per CDR3 protein. This sample carries about 740,000 distinct CDR3 sequences, about 15% of them seen once, and the ten largest clones take 9.5% to 13%. The length of the CDR3 is 11 residues. Losses at the gene ends were 2 bases for V and 13 bases for J; bases not matched to a gene: 2. The germline CDR1 and CDR2 sequences are MNHEY and SMNVEV (reference sequence). The study's findings and limits: Most expanded thyroid clonotypes above 0.001 recurred in blood. In the analysis, a 13 V-J model separated ophthalmopathy from stable hyperthyroidism.

The definition of stable Graves' hyperthyroidism was no ophthalmopathy progression within 18 months. The clonotype was recovered from a woman aged 18-29 years with Graves' hyperthyroidism. The chain employs TRBV27 and TRBJ2-1; 7 bases fit TRBD2. The sample consisted of blood. CDR3 sequence: CASSLGLDQFF. For the CDR3, the DNA is TGTGCCAGCAGTTTAGGACTAGACCAGTTCTTC.